This TCR beta chain was profiled in a study of early T cells in non-severe SARS-CoV-2 infection. Study results and limitations: Matches to VDJdb favored anti-spike CD8 responses and missed private and CD4 specificities.

The CDR3 length is 14 residues. V was cut by 5 bases and J by 4 bases, with 15 bases left in between. Per germline, CDR1 SGHRS and CDR2 YFSETQ. Notes on this clonotype: The antigen is not known.

Separate cDNA molecules each had unique molecular identifiers attached to them. MiXCR was run by TCRdb on the 5' RACE reads, yielding one entry per CDR3 protein. The table has about 110,000 distinct CDR3 sequences, 9% to 14% seen once; the top ten hold less than 3.5%. Sample: whole blood. This sequence was found in an adult who was a healthcare worker with PCR-confirmed SARS-CoV-2 infection or an uninfected control (not recorded which). The genes are TRBV5-1 and TRBJ1-1; a weak D match, TRBD1 (5 bases). The CDR3 bases are TGCGCCAGCAGTCCTCCAGGGACCGGCACTGAAGCTTTCTTT. It encodes CASSPPGTGTEAFF.